This T cell receptor beta chain was sequenced for a study of cytomegalovirus exposure and HLA in healthy donors. As for the study in general: From HLA-typed donors, an early data release held about 85 million unique TCRs.

A remark on this clone: Its antigen is not identified.

Study-level results: A later analysis linked 15,000 to 20,000 TCR beta sequences to HLA alleles at 0.05 false discovery rate. A later analysis, which compared TCR beta chains of equal frequency, found the HLA-associated ones more clonally expanded. From TCR beta sequences, most subjects' HLA-A and HLA-B alleles were reportedly predicted accurately.

A multiplex PCR was run with 60 Vbeta primers and 13 Jbeta primers. Some clones are missing from TCRdb's copy, which holds only in-frame ones; the method was immunoSEQ multiplex PCR. The data contain roughly 130,000 clones, over 60% of them singletons. Germline-derived CDR1 and CDR2 are MNHNS and SASEGT. V lost 10 bases, J lost 7 bases, and 8 bases lay in between. The CDR3 has 11 amino acids. The sequenced sample consisted of PBMCs. The chain links TRBV6-1 to TRBJ1-6, with D possibly matching TRBD1 (6 bases). This receptor was taken from a male donor in good health and CMV-seropositive. The CDR3 DNA reads TGTGCCATTCAGGGGAATTCACCCCTCCACTTT. This sequence encodes CAIQGNSPLHF.